A single sample gave rise to the 32 T cell receptor beta chains below, sequenced in a study of shared clonotypes between healthy human individuals. Profiled with immunoSEQ multiplex PCR; TCRdb holds only in-frame clones, not every one. This sample carries some 350,000 clones, around 67% of them seen once, and the ten largest clones take 10%. Sequencing was done on a sample of memory CD4+ T cells sorted from blood. The sample's subset: CD45RA-negative fraction. These receptors were obtained from a man aged 25 to 40 in good health.

This rearrangement joins TRBV6-6 to TRBJ2-3; D call uncertain. CDR3 size: 11 residues. With 4 bases removed from V and 6 bases from J, the gap between germline ends came to 5 bases. Germline V gene lookup returns CDR1 MNHNY and CDR2 SVGAGI (reference sequence). The CDR3 DNA reads TGTGCCAGCAGTTTCCCGGATACGCAGTATTTT. Residues: CASSFPDTQYF.

The rearrangement links TRBV27 to TRBJ2-5, with 8 bases lining up with TRBD1. The end of the DNA is better explained by TRBJ2-7, so the J call may be wrong. CDR1 MNHEY and CDR2 SMNVEV come from the germline V gene (reference sequence). The CDR3 has 15 amino acids. The CDR3 region is CASSRKGQASYEQYF. The CDR3 nucleotides are TGTGCCAGCAGTCGGAAGGGACAGGCTTCCTACGAGCAGTACTTC.

This clone turned up a few times. The V gene is TRBV10-1, the J gene TRBJ2-2; 8 positions agree with TRBD1. Trimming removed 7 bases from V and 3 bases from J; junction bases left unmatched: 19. There are 19 residues in the CDR3. Per the germline V gene, CDR1 is WNHNN and CDR2 is SYGVQD (reference sequence). CDR3: CASTKPGQGKAVDTGELFF. Here the CDR3 DNA reads TGCGCCAGCACGAAGCCCGGACAGGGTAAGGCGGTTGACACCGGGGAGCTGTTTTTT.

This chain joins TRBV28 and TRBJ2-5, with a weak D call TRBD1 (6 bases). The germline V gene encodes CDR1 MDHEN and CDR2 SYDVKM. CDR3 length equals 12 residues. V lost 10 bases and J 1 base, leaving 10 bases between the germline ends. CDR3 in amino acids: CATKDSQETQYF. As DNA, the CDR3 is TGTGCCACCAAGGACAGCCAAGAGACCCAGTACTTC.

The J gene is TRBJ2-3, the V gene TRBV25-1, with D possibly called TRBD1 or TRBD2 (6 bases each). The V gene's germline CDR1 is MGHDK and CDR2 SYGVNS. The V gene lost 8 bases and the J gene lost 0 bases, with 15 bases spanning the gap. The CDR3 totals 15 residues. CDR3 region: CASWGRGDSTDTQYF. CDR3 DNA sequence: TGTGCCAGCTGGGGAAGGGGGGATAGCACAGATACGCAGTATTTT.

The rearrangement links TRBV9 to TRBJ2-5; tentatively, D is TRBD2 (6 bases). V was shortened by 5 bases and J by 1 base, with 15 bases between the two germline ends. Germline CDR1 and CDR2: SGDLS and YYNGEE. CDR3 length: 15 residues. CDR3 bases: TGTGCCAGCAGTGCGCATAGCGGATTCCAAGAGACCCAGTACTTC. It codes for CASSAHSGFQETQYF.

The chain combines TRBV7-9 with TRBJ1-3; D is possibly TRBD1 (5 bases). The CDR3 covers 15 residues. Germline CDR1 reads SEHNR; CDR2 reads FQNEAQ (reference sequence). V was cut by 6 bases and J by 6 bases, with 18 bases left in between. The CDR3 loop reads CASSPGPGKSNTIYF. CDR3 in DNA: TGTGCCAGCAGTCCAGGGCCCGGGAAGTCAAACACCATATATTTT.

The genes are TRBV11-2 and TRBJ2-7; the match to TRBD2 covers 10 bases. The V gene end was trimmed by 0 bases and the J gene end by 0 bases; junction bases not matched to a gene: 2. Looked up from germline, CDR1 is SGHAT and CDR2 is FQNNGV. The CDR3 has 16 amino acids. The CDR3 nucleotides are TGTGCCAGCAGCTTAGATCTAGCGGGAGCCTCCTACGAGCAGTACTTC. This codes for CASSLDLAGASYEQYF.

The CDR3 sequence: CSVLGTSGPSSELFF. The CDR3 DNA reads as TGCAGCGTTCTCGGGACTAGCGGGCCATCGTCGGAGCTGTTTTTT. The chain combines TRBV29-1 with TRBJ2-2; TRBD2 aligns across 12 bases. This CDR3 comprises 15 residues. Per the germline V gene, CDR1 is SQVTM and CDR2 is ANQGSEA. With V trimmed by 5 bases and J by 10 bases, 11 bases remained unmatched.

The chain joins TRBV18 to TRBJ1-5; D not resolved. V shed 5 bases and J shed 4 bases, with 9 bases lying between them. Germline V gives CDR1 KGHSH, CDR2 LQKENI. The CDR3 has 13 amino acids. The DNA for the CDR3 is TGTGCCAGCTCAAGGTCAGTGAATCAGCCCCAGCATTTT. This gives the protein CASSRSVNQPQHF.

The chain is built from TRBV28 and TRBJ2-1, with D perhaps TRBD1 or TRBD2 (5 bases each). The CDR3 is made up of 14 amino acids. Trimming pared 5 bases from V and 9 bases from J, leaving 17 bases between. The V gene's germline CDR1 is MDHEN and CDR2 SYDVKM. CDR3 protein: CASSLGTTECEQFF. CDR3 in DNA: TGTGCCAGCAGTCTGGGGACCACCGAGTGTGAGCAGTTCTTC.

Written as DNA, the CDR3 is TGTGCCAGCAGCCAAGTAGCGGGAGGGCCTGGGGAGCAGTACTTC. It specifies CASSQVAGGPGEQYF. The chain recombines TRBV14 with TRBJ2-7; TRBD2 aligns across 11 bases. The CDR3 runs to 15 residues. J was trimmed by 7 bases and V by 1 base; bases with no gene match: 6. Germline V gene data show CDR1 as SGHDN and CDR2 as FVKESK.

This clone has a count of ten or more. This CDR3 is CASSSLTGSRAYEQYF. Written as DNA, the CDR3 is TGTGCCAGCAGCTCCCTCACAGGGAGTAGGGCCTACGAGCAGTACTTC. The chain has TRBV11-2 and TRBJ2-7, with TRBD1 as a possible D gene (6 bases). Germline CDR1 and CDR2: SGHAT and FQNNGV. This CDR3 is 16 amino acids long. Trimming left V 4 bases short and J 2 bases short, with 18 bases between.

As for this clone: The sample has other DNA sequences that encode this CDR3 too. The V gene is TRBV6-1, the J gene TRBJ2-7; D remains ambiguous. Trimming took 6 bases from V and 2 from J, leaving 14 bases between them. Germline loops: CDR1 MNHNS, CDR2 SASEGT. The CDR3 spans 14 residues. The CDR3 nucleotides are TGTGCCAGCAGCACTAATTGGGGTCCCTACGAGCAGTACTTC. The encoded protein is CASSTNWGPYEQYF.

CDR3 DNA sequence: TGTGCCAGCAGCTTAGGCCGACTAGCGAGGCACAATGAGCAGTTCTTC. Translation: CASSLGRLARHNEQFF. The gene calls are TRBV7-7 and TRBJ2-1, with 8 bases aligning to TRBD2. J was trimmed by 5 bases and V by 1 base; bases with no gene match: 7. There are 16 residues in the CDR3. CDR1 SSHAT and CDR2 FNYEAQ come from the germline V gene (reference sequence).

The gene calls are TRBV2 and TRBJ2-3; D is unresolved. Germline V gene lookup returns CDR1 SNHLY and CDR2 FYNNEI. The CDR3 is 14 residues long. The V gene lost 7 bases and the J gene lost 5 bases, with 16 bases spanning the gap. The CDR3 sequence: CASTRSSVGDTQYF. The CDR3 nucleotides are TGTGCCAGCACTCGGTCCTCCGTGGGAGATACGCAGTATTTT. Supplemented by reference TRBV2 and TRBJ2-3, the full variable domain reads EPEVTQTPSHQVTQMGQEVILRCVPISNHLYFYWYRQILGQKVEFLVSFYNNEISEKSEIFDDQFSVERPDGSNFTLKIRSTKLEDSAMYFCASTRSSVGDTQYFGPGTRLTVL.

This clone has just a few counts. The rearrangement links TRBV14 to TRBJ2-1; 8 positions agree with TRBD2. The length of the CDR3 is 14 residues. V was pared by 4 bases and J by 6 bases, with 5 bases of the junction left unmatched. Germline V gene data show CDR1 as SGHDN and CDR2 as FVKESK. The DNA of the CDR3 is TGTGCCAGCAGCCTACCGGGACTAGTCAATGAGCAGTTCTTC. It specifies CASSLPGLVNEQFF.

The chain couples TRBV30 to TRBJ2-1, with 7 bases aligning to TRBD1. The ends lost 2 bases at V and 2 bases at J; junction bases unmatched: 6. Germline CDR1 reads GTSNPN; CDR2 reads SVGIG (reference sequence). The CDR3 spans 15 residues. CDR3 in DNA: TGTGCCTGGAGTAAACGACAGGGACCCTACAATGAGCAGTTCTTC. Its protein product is CAWSKRQGPYNEQFF.

This clone was found once. The chain carries TRBV7-9 and TRBJ2-3, with TRBD2 identical over 12 bases. CDR3 length equals 16 residues. Trimming cost V 2 bases and J 6 bases; bases outside gene matches: 6. Germline V CDR1 and CDR2: SEHNR, FQNEAQ (reference sequence). The CDR3, as DNA: TGTGCCAGCAGCTTAAATGGACTAGCGGGACCCGATACGCAGTATTTT. It translates to CASSLNGLAGPDTQYF.

As concerns this clone: A far larger clone lies a single base away; this is likely a read error. The rearrangement uses TRBV7-3 and TRBJ2-7; D is undetermined. The CDR3 runs 12 residues. CDR1 SGHTA and CDR2 FQGTGA come from the germline V gene. The V gene lost 5 bases and the J gene lost 2 bases, with 7 bases spanning the gap. CDR3 amino acids: CASSPNTYEQYF. In DNA form, the CDR3 reads TGTGCCAGCAGCCCGAACACCTACGAGCAGTACTTC.

V usage is TRBV5-6 and J usage is TRBJ2-5, with TRBD1 matching 10 bases. This CDR3 comprises 16 residues. The germline V gene has CDR1 SGHDT and CDR2 YYEEEE. The V gene end was trimmed by 1 base and the J gene end by 5 bases; junction bases not matched to a gene: 8. In DNA form, the CDR3 reads TGTGCCAGCAGCTTGACTTGGACAGGGGGTTTGGAGACCCAGTACTTC. Translated: CASSLTWTGGLETQYF.

The V gene is TRBV5-1, the J gene TRBJ2-5, with 7 bases lining up with TRBD2. The CDR3 is 13 residues long. The junction had 8 bases not matched to a gene; V was cut back by 5 bases and J by 7 bases. In germline, CDR1 is SGHRS, CDR2 YFSETQ. This chain's CDR3 is CASSLTSLGTQYF. CDR3 coding DNA: TGCGCCAGCAGTTTGACTAGCCTGGGGACCCAGTACTTC.

This chain connects TRBV2 to TRBJ1-3; D is undetermined. This CDR3 comprises 12 residues. V was shortened by 6 bases and J by 4 bases, with 7 bases between the two germline ends. Germline CDR1 reads SNHLY; CDR2 reads FYNNEI. The CDR3 DNA follows: TGTGCCAGCAGACCTCAAGGAAACACCATATATTTT. Translation: CASRPQGNTIYF.

The DNA of the CDR3 is TGTGCCAGCAGTGAACAGGGTTTCAGACAGGGTGGCTACACCTTC. Amino acid sequence: CASSEQGFRQGGYTF. The genes are TRBV6-1 and TRBJ1-2; 7 nucleotides match TRBD1. There are 15 residues in the CDR3. Trimming cost V 2 bases and J 7 bases; bases outside gene matches: 10. Germline-derived CDR1 and CDR2 are MNHNS and SASEGT.

CDR3 protein: CASSFTAYGYTF. In DNA form, the CDR3 reads TGTGCCAGCAGTTTCACAGCTTATGGCTACACCTTC. The chain combines TRBV28 with TRBJ1-2; D gene ambiguous. The germline V and J ends were trimmed by 3 bases and 5 bases, with 7 bases remaining between them. The CDR3 is 12 residues long. Germline CDR1 and CDR2: MDHEN and SYDVKM.

V is TRBV25-1 and J is TRBJ2-5, with a tentative D call TRBD1 (6 bases). Per the germline V gene, CDR1 is MGHDK and CDR2 is SYGVNS. Deletions cut 2 bases from V and 0 bases from J, with 7 bases between. The CDR3 extends over 14 amino acids. The CDR3, as DNA: TGTGCCAGCAGTGAAAGGGGGTACCAAGAGACCCAGTACTTC. Protein product: CASSERGYQETQYF.

The V and J genes are TRBV7-9 and TRBJ2-1, with D possibly being TRBD1 (5 bases). The CDR3 extends over 14 amino acids. CDR1 and CDR2 from the germline V gene are SEHNR and FQNEAQ (reference sequence). V was pared by 2 bases and J by 5 bases, with 10 bases between. The CDR3 region is CASSLMDTNNEQFF. CDR3 DNA sequence: TGTGCCAGCAGCTTAATGGACACCAACAATGAGCAGTTCTTC.

This clone was seen only a few times. The J gene is TRBJ2-1, the V gene TRBV5-1; 8 bases align to TRBD2. The length of the CDR3 is 15 residues. Germline V gene data show CDR1 as SGHRS and CDR2 as YFSETQ. The V and J ends lost 7 bases and 0 bases, in that order; junction bases with no gene match: 6. The DNA for the CDR3 is TGCGCCAGCCGACCGGGACTAGACTCCTACAATGAGCAGTTCTTC. This translates into CASRPGLDSYNEQFF.

Regarding this clone: It is likely a read error: a sequence one base away is far more abundant. At the DNA level, this CDR3 is encoded by other sequences in the same sample as well. The chain employs TRBV11-2 and TRBJ2-1, with D perhaps matching TRBD1 (6 bases). Trimming cost V 5 bases and J 5 bases, with 10 bases left between them. Germline CDR1 SGHAT, CDR2 FQNNGV. This CDR3 is 13 amino acids long. In DNA, the CDR3 is TGTGCCAGCAGCCTGGGACACAACAATGAGCAGTTCTTC. It specifies CASSLGHNNEQFF.

This clone was seen only a few times. The CDR3 bases are TGCGCCAGCAGCACGGGACAGGGAGGCGAGCAGTACTTC. Translation: CASSTGQGGEQYF. The chain links TRBV5-1 to TRBJ2-7, with 9 bases aligning to TRBD1. Germline V CDR1 and CDR2: SGHRS, YFSETQ. The ends lost 4 bases at V and 6 bases at J; junction bases unmatched: 5. This CDR3 region has 13 residues.

The V gene is TRBV16, the J gene TRBJ2-2; 9 bases line up with TRBD1. From germline, CDR1 is KGHSY and CDR2 FQNENV. The length of the CDR3 is 15 residues. V shed 1 base, J shed 6 bases, and the junction held 3 bases outside the gene matches. For the CDR3, the DNA is TGTGCCAGCAGCCAATTGGGACAGGGACCCGGGGAGCTGTTTTTT. It codes for CASSQLGQGPGELFF.

The chain uses TRBV6-1 and TRBJ1-1, with 8 positions matching TRBD1. Germline V gene sequence: CDR1 MNHNS, CDR2 SASEGT. The CDR3 is 15 residues long. V was pared by 5 bases and J by 6 bases, with 11 bases of the junction left unmatched. The CDR3 bases are TGTGCCAGCAGTACCCGACAGGGGCAGTGGTCTGAAGCTTTCTTT. This sequence encodes CASSTRQGQWSEAFF.